This entry lists 8 T cell receptor beta chains sequenced from one sample in a study of identical twins. TCRdb fed the 5' RACE reads into MiXCR, producing one record per CDR3 protein. The data hold under 350,000 distinct CDR3 sequences, with just under 9.5% observed a single time. These data also featured in a second study, about yellow fever vaccine responses in identical twins.

The specimen was CD8+ T cells sorted from blood. Receptors originate from a woman aged 18-29 years in good health.

This clonotype has a handful of counts. The chain employs TRBV12-3 or TRBV12-4 and TRBJ2-2, with D maybe TRBD1 (6 bases). V lost 6 bases, J lost 7 bases, and 12 bases lay in between. This CDR3 is 13 amino acids long. The CDR3, as DNA: TGTGCCAGCAGGACGACAGGATTCGGGGAGCTGTTTTTT. It specifies CASRTTGFGELFF.

This clonotype was detected only a few times. This chain joins TRBV6-1 and TRBJ1-6, with D maybe TRBD1 (6 bases). Trimming shortened V by 1 base and J by 7 bases, and 14 bases separated the two germline ends. The germline gives CDR1 MNHNS, CDR2 SASEGT. This CDR3 comprises 16 residues. The CDR3 loop is CASSEEPPGTNSPLHF. The CDR3 DNA sequence: TGTGCCAGCAGTGAAGAGCCTCCAGGGACAAATTCACCCCTCCACTTT.

V is TRBV19 and J is TRBJ2-7; 9 nucleotides match TRBD2. V dropped 5 bases and J dropped 2; count of bases not matched to a gene: 7. Germline V CDR1 and CDR2: LNHDA, SQIVND (reference sequence). The CDR3 is made up of 15 amino acids. CDR3 in amino acids: CASSVASGATYEQYF. The DNA for the CDR3 is TGTGCCAGTAGTGTCGCTAGCGGGGCTACCTACGAGCAGTACTTC. The full variable domain, completed using reference TRBV19 and TRBJ2-7, is DGGITQSPKYLFRKEGQNVTLSCEQNLNHDAMYWYRQDPGQGLRLIYYSQIVNDFQKGDIAEGYSVSREKKESFPLTVTSAQKNPTAFYLCASSVASGATYEQYFGPGTRLTVT.

The chain has TRBV29-1 and TRBJ2-2; 9 bases match TRBD1. Germline assignment: CDR1 SQVTM and CDR2 ANQGSEA. This CDR3 spans 14 amino acids. Trimming at V came to 7 bases and at J to 6 bases, leaving 9 bases not matched to a gene. As DNA, the CDR3 is TGCAGCGCCATAACAGGGGGCCTATCCGGGGAGCTGTTTTTT. This translates into CSAITGGLSGELFF.

At least ten counts were recorded for this clonotype. The CDR3 sequence is CSVGSAREQFF. In nucleotides, the CDR3 is TGCAGCGTTGGTAGCGCTAGGGAGCAGTTCTTC. The rearrangement uses TRBV29-1 and TRBJ2-1; D is possibly TRBD2 (5 bases). CDR1 is SQVTM, CDR2 ANQGSEA, per germline. Trimming left V 4 bases short and J 10 bases short, with 11 bases between. The CDR3 length is 11 residues.

This clonotype appeared a few times. The V gene is TRBV10-2, the J gene TRBJ2-7; D not certain. CDR1 is WSHSY, CDR2 SAAADI, per germline. This CDR3 comprises 12 residues. The V gene lost 2 bases and the J gene lost 6 bases, with 8 bases spanning the gap. The CDR3 sequence is CASSENPPEQYF. The CDR3 nucleotides read TGCGCCAGCAGTGAGAACCCCCCCGAGCAGTACTTC.

This clonotype was seen ten or more times. The chain combines TRBV7-3 with TRBJ1-2; no firm D call. Germline CDR1 reads SGHTA; CDR2 reads FQGTGA. The CDR3 contains 13 residues. Trimming cost V 1 base and J 4 bases, with 7 bases left between them. The CDR3 loop is CASSLNPSYGYTF. The CDR3 DNA reads TGTGCCAGCAGCTTAAATCCCTCCTATGGCTACACCTTC. Filled out from reference TRBV7-3 and TRBJ1-2, the complete variable domain reads GAGVSQTPSNKVTEKGKYVELRCDPISGHTALYWYRQSLGQGPEFLIYFQGTGAADDSGLPNDRFFAVRPEGSVSTLKIQRTERGDSAVYLCASSLNPSYGYTFGSGTRLTVV.

This clonotype was found many times. DNA of the CDR3: TGTGCCAGCAGTTGGGCAGGGGGCAGTCAGCCCCAGCATTTT. Amino acids: CASSWAGGSQPQHF. The chain combines TRBV12-3 or TRBV12-4 with TRBJ1-5; TRBD1 agrees at 8 bases. The length of the CDR3 is 14 residues. The ends lost 4 bases at V and 6 bases at J; junction bases unmatched: 5.